This T cell receptor (beta chain) was profiled in a study of control samples from healthy donors and cancer patients. Per germline, CDR1 MDHEN and CDR2 SYDVKM. The CDR3 extends over 13 amino acids. The V and J ends lost 6 bases and 0 bases respectively, with 6 bases between them. Generated by immunoSEQ multiplex PCR, the TCRdb table keeps only in-frame clones and is missing some. Of 85,000 to 95,000 clones in the sample, roughly four fifths were seen once. The TCR comes from a woman aged 55-69 years in good health. The sample was blood. The J gene is TRBJ1-5, the V gene TRBV28; no definite D call. Here the CDR3 reads CASRPDSNQPQHF. The CDR3 region has the DNA TGTGCCAGCAGGCCAGATAGCAATCAGCCCCAGCATTTT.